Below are 3 T cell receptor beta chains sequenced from a single sample in a study of vaccination effects on CD4 cells after COVID-19. Sequencing was preceded by expansion of antigen-specific CD4+ T cells with viral peptide pools in the ViraFEST assay. On day 10 of culture, CD4+ T cells were separated out. Vaccination of participants consisted of two doses of either the BNT162b2 or mRNA-1273 vaccine. TCRdb keeps only in-frame clones here, not all; method: immunoSEQ multiplex PCR. This table has about 46,000 clones, under 85% appearing once. Antigens of these TCRs are unknown. Sequences were derived from CD4+ T cells from PBMCs cultured with HCoV-OC43 spike peptides, sampled after COVID-19 vaccination. Regarding subset: HCoV-OC43 spike overlapping peptide pool stimulation. These receptors all come from a human donor who received a COVID-19 vaccine.

The rearrangement joins TRBV27 to TRBJ1-2; no clear D gene. This CDR3 region has 16 residues. The germline V gene encodes CDR1 MNHEY and CDR2 SMNVEV (reference sequence). V lost 3 bases and J 5 bases, leaving 19 bases between the germline ends. The CDR3: CASSFGRSTNLYGYTF. As DNA, the CDR3 is TGTGCCAGCAGTTTTGGCCGGTCTACCAATCTTTATGGCTACACCTTC.

On this clone itself: This sample includes further DNA sequences coding for the same CDR3. The chain has TRBV19 and TRBJ1-1, with D possibly being TRBD1 (6 bases). Germline V gives CDR1 LNHDA, CDR2 SQIVND (reference sequence). The V and J ends lost 5 bases and 0 bases respectively, with 13 bases between them. This CDR3 is built from 15 residues. For the CDR3, the DNA is TGTGCCAGTAGTCCTGCGGACAGATTGAACACTGAAGCTTTCTTT. This sequence encodes CASSPADRLNTEAFF.

This clone appeared many times. The genes are TRBV19 and TRBJ1-1, with 9 bases that match TRBD1. V shed 5 bases, J shed 2 bases, and the junction held 9 bases outside the gene matches. Germline-derived CDR1 and CDR2 are LNHDA and SQIVND (reference sequence). The CDR3 is 16 amino acids. The CDR3 DNA is TGTGCCAGTAGTCCCCTGGACAGGGGACTCAACACTGAAGCTTTCTTT. It is translated as CASSPLDRGLNTEAFF.